The entry that follows covers one T cell receptor (beta chain) sequence. Its recognized antigen is unknown. Base qualities are not at hand, and no much larger clone is one base apart. The data derive from a study of T cells in Graves' hyperthyroidism and ophthalmopathy (dated by TCRdb to the late 2010s). As for the study more broadly: Peripheral blood samples were taken at the time of initial diagnosis, prior to any treatment. To identify distinguishing TCR V-J signatures, a discovery cohort of about 100 patients was used, comprising some 45 with Graves' ophthalmopathy and around 57 with stable Graves' hyperthyroidism. Whether ophthalmopathy could be predicted prospectively was tested in an independent validation cohort made up of 18 to 20 hyperthyroidism patients plus 17 patients who later progressed to ophthalmopathy. For training and testing, the 95 to 100 patients in the discovery cohort were randomly divided in a 7:3 ratio. In addition, the study compared T-cell repertoires in thyroid tissue and in blood from a handful of Graves' hyperthyroidism patients. Once sampling was done, hyperthyroidism patients were given methimazole at a starting dose of 30 mg daily, whereas ophthalmopathy patients were given high-dose intravenous methylprednisolone. The paper describes TCR Vbeta CDR3 sequencing of 120 to 150 peripheral blood samples, made up of about 40 ophthalmopathy patients, around 78 hyperthyroidism patients and around 17 progressor patients. General conclusions and limits of the study: In validation, progression to ophthalmopathy was predicted by the model with 70.59% sensitivity and roughly 76% specificity, a median of approximately 6.5 months before onset. Sample size was not statistically predetermined, and investigators were not blinded to group allocation. In cross-validation, a model built on a 13 V-J signature told ophthalmopathy apart from stable hyperthyroidism with approximately 90% sensitivity and about 81% specificity, and in testing the same model reached 80%/75%. Blood samples also contained most of the expanded thyroid clonotypes (frequency above 0.001), which suggests that blood repertoires may reflect thyroid immune responses.

A patient counted as having stable Graves' hyperthyroidism if no progression to ophthalmopathy occurred over 18 months of follow-up. Hyperthyroidism patients were newly diagnosed, had a disease duration of under 2 months, and were aged 18 to 65 years. Patients with uncontrolled infections, other autoimmune diseases, pregnancy or lactation were excluded. Diagnoses were established on the basis of clinical symptoms, serum thyroxine and TRAb, thyroid ultrasound, and orbital computed tomography. Ficoll-Paque density gradient centrifugation was used to isolate PBMCs from approximately 10 ml of fresh peripheral blood. Total RNA was extracted using Trizol reagent, and RNA quality was assessed on an Agilent 2100 Bioanalyzer. From the cysteine through the phenylalanine, the CDR3 covers 13 amino acids. Here the CDR3 DNA is all that survives: 39 bases in frame from base 1. V loses 7 bases of germline sequence and J loses 5 bases, and the interval between the two ends is 14 bases.

The TCR beta CDR3 regions were amplified from the RNA transcripts. A first-round RT-PCR of the TCR CDR3 used the HTBI primer set with the Qiagen OneStep RT-PCR kit. A second multiplex PCR round built the libraries, followed by size selection and purification. The libraries were sequenced on an Illumina HiSeq2000 using paired-end 100 bp reads. In the original analysis: SOAPnuke was used to process the raw data, with reads discarded if the reads contained adapters or uncalled bases, had a mean Phred below 15, or lacked an exact constant-primer or identifier match. COPE v1.2.5 was used to merge the high-quality paired reads, and each unique nucleotide sequence was defined as a clonotype. Clonotypes were aligned to IMGT TRBV, TRBD and TRBJ reference segments using MiTCR v1.1. Only V-J combinations with frequency above 0.0001, covering 99% to 99.2% of repertoires, were analysed. The TCS score was defined as F50 (clonal expansion) divided by E x V (chaos), with BLOSUM62-based TCRdist calculated between CDR3 peptides within each V-J. Welch's t-statistics and random forest reduced 500 to 650 V-J features to 10 to 15, which were used in a naive Bayes classifier (R e1071). TCRdb cleaned the public reads at Q25 with fastp, built clones with MiXCR and kept in-frame beta chains. When rows share a CDR3 protein, they turn into one entry using the most common DNA and genes. Here the V and J calls rest on TCRdb's processing, not on the authors' analysis. This sample has more than 150,000 distinct CDR3 sequences in its table, and about 18% of those were observed once. 25% to 35% of the sample belongs to the ten largest clones.

This sequence was found in a woman aged 45 to 65 with Graves' hyperthyroidism. The chain was built from TRBV12-3 or TRBV12-4 and TRBJ1-1; the D gene cannot be named for sure. Sequencing input: blood. The CDR3 reads as follows: CASKSSLPTEAFF. In nucleotide form, the sequence is TGTGCCAGCAAATCGTCCCTCCCGACTGAAGCTTTCTTT.